Listed here are 22 T cell receptor beta chains from one sample, sequenced in a study of Tregs in tolerant kidney transplant recipients. The assay was immunoSEQ multiplex PCR, and TCRdb's table has in-frame clones only and misses some. Here the sample table reports approximately 35,000 clones. The sample was CD8+ T cells from blood, taken before the transplant. These receptors were taken from a human donor who received a combined kidney and bone marrow transplant.

As to this clone: With the read ending 3 residues before the CDR3 end, the germline J gene is used to fill in that end. The gene calls are TRBV5-6 and TRBJ1-1; possible D gene TRBD1, 5 bases. Trimming removed 7 bases at V and 3 bases at J, with 10 bases between. Looked up from germline, CDR1 is SGHDT and CDR2 is YYEEEE. The CDR3 covers 12 residues. The CDR3 reads CASHGGDTEAFF. Incomplete CDR3 DNA: TGTGCCAGCCACGGGGGGGACACTGAA.

A word on this clone: The read falls 3 residues short of the CDR3 end, and the missing part is taken from the germline J gene. This sequence joins TRBV2 and TRBJ1-4; maybe TRBD1 (6 bases). The CDR3 is made up of 13 amino acids. Germline CDR1 and CDR2: SNHLY and FYNNEI. Trimming shortened V by 3 bases and J by 8 bases, and 10 bases separated the two germline ends. Here the CDR3 reads CASSERGGEKLFF. CDR3 bases read: TGTGCCAGCAGTGAGAGGGGGGGAGAAAAA.

Of note for this clone: The read terminates 3 residues ahead of where the CDR3 ends, so the germline J gene completes it. The rearrangement joins TRBV10-3 to TRBJ2-7, with D perhaps TRBD1 (7 bases). Germline V gene sequence: CDR1 ENHRY, CDR2 SYGVKD. The V gene lost 0 bases and the J gene lost 1 base, with 16 bases spanning the gap. The CDR3 runs to 17 residues. CDR3 DNA (partial): TGTGCCATCAGTGAGTCCCCAGGGGCGGGACAGTCCTACGAG. Its protein is CAISESPGAGQSYE. The CDR3 reads in full as CAISESPGAGQSYEQYF.

Turning to this clone: The missing CDR3 end, 3 residues past where the read stops, is filled in from the germline J gene. This chain joins TRBV7-7 and TRBJ1-1; D perhaps matches TRBD1 (5 bases). The germline CDR1 and CDR2 sequences are SSHAT and FNYEAQ (reference sequence). CDR3 length: 14 amino acids. V lost 5 bases and J lost 5, with 15 bases in between. The CDR3 here is CASSPATGWTEAFF. The sequenced part of the CDR3 DNA is TGTGCCAGCAGCCCCGCCACAGGCTGGACTGAA.

Points on this clone: Read sequence stops 3 residues before the CDR3 end, and the germline J gene provides the missing end. V usage is TRBV19 and J usage is TRBJ1-6; 7 nucleotides agree with TRBD1. V was pared by 8 bases and J by 10 bases, with 8 bases of the junction left unmatched. Germline CDR1 is LNHDA and CDR2 is SQIVND (reference sequence). The CDR3 runs to 13 residues. CDR3 amino acids: CASAGTDLSPLHF. The CDR3 DNA, read in part, is TGTGCCAGTGCCGGGACAGATTTATCACCC.

The CDR3: CASSHRQVNTEAFF. The sequenced part of the CDR3 DNA is TGTGCCAGCAGCCACCGACAGGTGAACACTGAA. The chain employs TRBV13 and TRBJ1-1; maybe TRBD1 (6 bases). The read ends 3 residues early relative to the CDR3; the germline J gene fills the gap. The CDR3 runs 14 residues. The V and J ends lost 5 bases and 0 bases respectively, with 10 bases between them. Looked up from germline, CDR1 is PRHDT and CDR2 is FYEKMQ (reference sequence).

Turning to this clone: The CDR3 extends 3 residues past the end of the read, so its final part is completed from the germline J gene. The chain uses TRBV19 and TRBJ1-5; 12 bases line up with TRBD1. V lost 6 bases, J lost 7 bases, and 13 bases stayed unmatched. Germline lookup yields CDR1 LNHDA and CDR2 SQIVND (reference sequence). This CDR3 has 17 residues. CDR3 in amino acids: CASREEGQGALKQPQHF. The part of the CDR3 DNA that was read is TGTGCCAGTAGAGAGGAGGGACAGGGGGCTTTAAAGCAGCCC. The full variable domain, with the rest looked up from reference TRBV19 and TRBJ1-5, is DGGITQSPKYLFRKEGQNVTLSCEQNLNHDAMYWYRQDPGQGLRLIYYSQIVNDFQKGDIAEGYSVSREKKESFPLTVTSAQKNPTAFYLCASREEGQGALKQPQHFGDGTRLSIL.

On this clone itself: The CDR3 end falls 3 residues outside the read, so it is completed with the germline J gene. The chain recombines TRBV2 with TRBJ2-7, with a tentative D call TRBD1 (6 bases). Trimming removed 11 bases from V and 0 bases from J, with 20 bases in between. There are 15 residues in the CDR3. CDR1 SNHLY and CDR2 FYNNEI come from the germline V gene. CDR3 loop: CAGSPGPDSSYEQYF. The covered CDR3 bases are TGTGCCGGCTCTCCGGGACCGGACAGCTCCTACGAG.

Incomplete CDR3 DNA: TGTGCCAGCAGCTCGGGGGGGTGGAATCAGCCC. Protein: CASSSGGWNQP. The whole CDR3 protein reads CASSSGGWNQPQHF. The chain is built from TRBV7-9 and TRBJ1-5; tentative D call: TRBD1 (5 bases). The read falls 3 residues short of the CDR3 end, and the missing part is taken from the germline J gene. The CDR3 consists of 14 residues. Germline lookup yields CDR1 SEHNR and CDR2 FQNEAQ (reference sequence). The germline V and J ends were trimmed by 4 bases and 4 bases, with 11 bases remaining between them.

To note about this clone: The CDR3 is cut off 3 residues early in the read; its end comes from the germline J gene. V gene TRBV18 combines with J gene TRBJ2-1, with TRBD2 matching 8 bases. The CDR3 extends over 16 amino acids. The germline gives CDR1 KGHSH, CDR2 LQKENI. V shed 4 bases, J shed 2 bases, and the junction held 7 bases outside the gene matches. The CDR3 DNA, read in part, is TGTGCCAGCTCACTAGATTCGGGGGGGCCCTACAATGAG. It encodes CASSLDSGGPYNE. Given in full, the CDR3 is CASSLDSGGPYNEQFF.

Concerning this clone itself: Read coverage stops 3 residues before the CDR3 terminus; the germline J gene supplies the remainder. The rearrangement uses TRBV7-2 and TRBJ1-5; 8 bases map to TRBD1. The germline V gene has CDR1 SGHTA and CDR2 FQGNSA. V gave up 5 bases and J gave up 5 bases; unmatched junction bases: 5. The CDR3 is 14 residues long. CDR3 DNA (partial): TGTGCCAGCAGCATTGGACAGGGTTATCAGCCC. The encoded protein is CASSIGQGYQP. The entire CDR3 protein reads CASSIGQGYQPQHF.

CDR3 region: CASSLAGRAYEQYF. Incomplete CDR3 DNA: TGTGCCAGCAGCTTAGCGGGCAGGGCCTACGAG. The chain combines TRBV7-6 with TRBJ2-7, with D perhaps TRBD1 (5 bases). With the read ending 3 residues before the CDR3 end, the germline J gene is used to fill in that end. Trimming shortened V by 0 bases and J by 2 bases, and 8 bases separated the two germline ends. Germline loops: CDR1 SGHVS, CDR2 FNYEAQ. This CDR3 has 14 residues.

About this clone itself: The read ends 3 residues early relative to the CDR3; the germline J gene fills the gap. This chain links TRBV19 with TRBJ2-1, with 7 bases aligning to TRBD2. This CDR3 is built from 15 residues. With 1 base clipped from V and 4 bases from J, the junction kept 4 bases outside the gene matches. The V gene's germline CDR1 is LNHDA and CDR2 SQIVND (reference sequence). CDR3 DNA, as far as it was read: TGTGCCAGTAGTATAGTTCGGGGGGAGTACAATGAG. This encodes CASSIVRGEYNE. The full CDR3 is CASSIVRGEYNEQFF.

On this clone itself: The read comes to an end 3 residues before the CDR3 does, leaving the germline J gene to fill in the end. The chain employs TRBV2 and TRBJ2-7; 7 nucleotides agree with TRBD1. The CDR3 contains 14 residues. V gave up 6 bases and J gave up 2 bases; unmatched junction bases: 7. The germline V gene encodes CDR1 SNHLY and CDR2 FYNNEI. The CDR3 spells CASRVRQGAYEQYF. Partial CDR3 DNA: TGTGCCAGCAGGGTCCGACAGGGCGCCTACGAG.

Concerning this clone: The read ends 3 residues before the CDR3 terminus; that terminus is restored from the germline J gene. V gene TRBV5-6 combines with J gene TRBJ2-7; possible D gene TRBD2, 5 bases. With 0 bases removed from V and 3 bases from J, the gap between germline ends came to 10 bases. CDR1 SGHDT and CDR2 YYEEEE come from the germline V gene. The CDR3 consists of 14 residues. CDR3 in amino acids: CASSLGGLGYEQYF. The sequenced part of the CDR3 DNA is TGTGCCAGCAGCTTGGGTGGACTGGGCTACGAG.

The sequenced part of the CDR3 DNA is TGTGCCAGCAGTGGGGGGACACCGTACCAAGAGACC. This translates into CASSGGTPYQET. The full CDR3 protein is CASSGGTPYQETQYF. V usage is TRBV6-1 and J usage is TRBJ2-5; a weak D match, TRBD1 (6 bases). Read coverage stops 3 residues before the CDR3 terminus; the germline J gene supplies the remainder. The CDR3 consists of 15 residues. The germline gives CDR1 MNHNS, CDR2 SASEGT. The V end was cut by 4 bases, the J end by 0 bases, with 12 bases between.

With regard to this clone: The read comes to an end 3 residues before the CDR3 does, leaving the germline J gene to fill in the end. V is TRBV7-7 and J is TRBJ2-1; no definite D call. The CDR3 is made up of 13 amino acids. Looked up from germline, CDR1 is SSHAT and CDR2 is FNYEAQ (reference sequence). V shed 5 bases and J shed 5 bases, with 10 bases lying between them. CDR3 residues: CASSPNRNNEQFF. The covered CDR3 bases are TGTGCCAGCAGCCCAAATAGAAACAATGAG. The full variable domain, its missing parts supplied by reference TRBV7-7 and TRBJ2-1, is GAGVSQSPRYKVTKRGQDVTLRCDPISSHATLYWYQQALGQGPEFLTYFNYEAQPDKSGLPSDRFSAERPEGSISTLTIQRTEQRDSAMYRCASSPNRNNEQFFGPGTRLTVL.

With respect to this clone: The read stops 3 residues short of the end of the CDR3; the missing end is completed from the germline J gene. This chain connects TRBV10-3 to TRBJ2-7, with a possible D match to TRBD1 (6 bases). The CDR3 contains 14 residues. CDR1 and CDR2 (germline): ENHRY, SYGVKD. Deletions cut 6 bases from V and 2 bases from J, with 14 bases between. The sequenced part of the CDR3 DNA is TGTGCCATCAGCCAACAGGGCTCCCCCTACGAG. Translated: CAISQQGSPYE. Given in full, the CDR3 is CAISQQGSPYEQYF.

To note about this clone: Read sequence stops 3 residues before the CDR3 end, and the germline J gene provides the missing end. The chain uses TRBV6-1 and TRBJ1-2, with D perhaps matching TRBD1 (5 bases). CDR3 length: 14 amino acids. V was shortened by 3 bases and J by 4 bases, with 12 bases between the two germline ends. Germline V lookup: CDR1 MNHNS, CDR2 SASEGT. CDR3 sequence: CASSDDRASYGYTF. The CDR3 bases that were read are TGTGCCAGCAGTGACGACAGAGCGAGCTATGGC.

As for this clone: The CDR3 extends 3 residues past the end of the read, so its final part is completed from the germline J gene. The V and J genes are TRBV29-1 and TRBJ2-7, with 13 bases lining up with TRBD2. This CDR3 has 17 amino acids. J lost 3 bases, V lost 5 bases, and 13 bases had no gene match. The V gene's germline CDR1 is SQVTM and CDR2 ANQGSEA. The sequenced part of the CDR3 DNA is TGCAGCGTTATTCGGGACAGGGGACTAGCGGGGAACTACGAG. Its translation: CSVIRDRGLAGNYE. The CDR3 in its entirety is CSVIRDRGLAGNYEQYF.

CDR3 DNA (partial): TGTGCCAGCAGCTTAGCTTATGGAACAGGGGTGACCTACGAG. Residues: CASSLAYGTGVTYE. Given in full, the CDR3 is CASSLAYGTGVTYEQYF. This chain connects TRBV7-2 to TRBJ2-7; 7 bases map to TRBD1. The read gets to within 3 residues of the CDR3 end, and the germline J gene fills in the rest. CDR1 and CDR2 (germline): SGHTA, FQGNSA. This CDR3 region has 17 residues. Germline trimming cut 0 bases from V and 2 bases from J; bases unmatched to any gene: 10.

For this clone: With the read ending 3 residues before the CDR3 end, the germline J gene is used to fill in that end. The chain recombines TRBV19 with TRBJ2-1, with 12 nucleotides matching TRBD2. CDR1 is LNHDA, CDR2 SQIVND, per germline (reference sequence). The trim removed 5 bases at V and 8 bases at J, leaving 4 bases unmatched. The CDR3 sequence is 14 residues long. Partial CDR3 DNA: TGTGCCAGTAGTTGGGGACTAGCGGGCCATGAG. Translation: CASSWGLAGHE. The entire CDR3 sequence reads CASSWGLAGHEQFF.